This record covers a single TCR beta chain. The sample belongs to a study of technical replicates of blood from a few donors. This CDR3 is built from 12 residues. V was trimmed by 2 bases and J by 4 bases, leaving 4 bases between them. Germline V CDR1 and CDR2: SGHKS, YYEKEE (reference sequence). Libraries were prepared by immunoSEQ multiplex PCR; TCRdb keeps only in-frame clonotypes and omits some of them. The sample includes tens of thousands of clones, around 91% of them seen just once. The chain employs TRBV5-5 and TRBJ2-1; D gene unclear. Sequenced sample: T cells isolated from PBMCs. The TCR comes from a human donor in good health. Some clones in this sample may be carry-over from other donors' samples. The CDR3 DNA sequence: TGTGCCAGCAGCTTCGTATACAATGAGCAGTTCTTC. This codes for CASSFVYNEQFF.